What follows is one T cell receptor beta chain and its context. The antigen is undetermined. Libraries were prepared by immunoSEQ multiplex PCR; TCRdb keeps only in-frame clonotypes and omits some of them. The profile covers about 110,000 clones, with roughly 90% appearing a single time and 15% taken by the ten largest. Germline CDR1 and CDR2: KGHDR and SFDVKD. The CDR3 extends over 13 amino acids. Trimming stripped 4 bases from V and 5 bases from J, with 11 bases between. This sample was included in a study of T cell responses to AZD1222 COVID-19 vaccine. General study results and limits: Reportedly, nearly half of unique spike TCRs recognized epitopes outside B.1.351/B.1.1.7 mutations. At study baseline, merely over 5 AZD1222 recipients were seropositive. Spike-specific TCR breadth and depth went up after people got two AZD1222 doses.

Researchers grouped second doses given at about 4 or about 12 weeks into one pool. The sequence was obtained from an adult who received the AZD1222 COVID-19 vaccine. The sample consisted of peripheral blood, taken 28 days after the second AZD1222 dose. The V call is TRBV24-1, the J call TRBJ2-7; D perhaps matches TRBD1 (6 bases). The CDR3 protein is CATSDPNRDEQYF. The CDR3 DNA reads TGTGCCACCAGTGACCCAAACAGGGACGAGCAGTACTTC.